This T cell receptor beta chain was recorded in a study of cytomegalovirus exposure and HLA in healthy donors. Overall study: The 110 million or so unique TCR beta sequences, from roughly 170 million T cells, were found by an earlier analysis.

V lost 3 bases and J lost 4, with 7 bases in between. Germline-derived CDR1 and CDR2 are SGHNT and YYREEE (reference sequence). CDR3 length: 12 amino acids. PCR was performed using 60 Vbeta and 13 Jbeta primers. Using immunoSEQ multiplex PCR, the repertoire was profiled, and TCRdb retains in-frame clones only, with some absent. Of some 150,000 clones in the sample, about two thirds were seen once. General study findings and limits: Because they were indistinguishable, some V segments, including TRBV6-2 and TRBV6-3, were excluded. The majority of TCR sequences were rare, yet some public TCRs appeared in many donors.

When sampled, the donors appeared nominally healthy, though they likely had unrecorded immune exposures. A note on this clone: Its antigen is still unknown.

V usage is TRBV5-4 and J usage is TRBJ1-2; weak D call: TRBD1 (6 bases). The TCR comes from a human donor in good health. The material sequenced was PBMCs. CDR3 region: CASSSDSYGYTF. As DNA, the CDR3 is TGTGCCAGCAGCTCGGACAGCTATGGCTACACCTTC.